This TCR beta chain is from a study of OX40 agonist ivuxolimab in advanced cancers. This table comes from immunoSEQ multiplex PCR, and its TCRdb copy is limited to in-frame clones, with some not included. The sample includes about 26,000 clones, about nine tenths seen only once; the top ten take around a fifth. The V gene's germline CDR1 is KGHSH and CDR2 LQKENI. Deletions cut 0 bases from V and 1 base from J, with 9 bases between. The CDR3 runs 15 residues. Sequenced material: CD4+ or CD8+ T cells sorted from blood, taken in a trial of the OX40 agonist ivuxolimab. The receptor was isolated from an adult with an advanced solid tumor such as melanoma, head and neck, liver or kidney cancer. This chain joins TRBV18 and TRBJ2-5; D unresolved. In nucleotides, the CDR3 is TGTGCCAGCTCACCACCGATTAGGTCCCAAGAGACCCAGTACTTC. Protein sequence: CASSPPIRSQETQYF. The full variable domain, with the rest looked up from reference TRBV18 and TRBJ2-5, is NAGVMQNPRHLVRRRGQEARLRCSPMKGHSHVYWYRQLPEEGLKFMVYLQKENIIDESGMPKERFSAEFPKEGPSILRIQQVVRGDSAAYFCASSPPIRSQETQYFGPGTRLLVL.